This T cell receptor beta chain came from a study of T cells in Graves' hyperthyroidism and ophthalmopathy. Study background: The initial diagnosis was the point when peripheral blood was collected, ahead of any treatment.

Diagnosis of hyperthyroidism was new in patients aged 18 to 65, and its duration was under 2 months. Out of approximately 10 ml of fresh peripheral blood came the PBMCs. Deletions cut 0 bases from V and 7 bases from J, with 15 bases between. The length of the CDR3 is 16 residues. Germline values: CDR1 MGHRA, CDR2 YSYEKL. RNA transcripts provided the source from which TCR beta CDR3 regions were amplified. The TCR CDR3 was amplified in a first-round RT-PCR using the HTBI primer set. TCRdb re-analysed the multiplex PCR reads in MiXCR, keeping a single row per CDR3 protein. The sample includes 300,000 to 400,000 distinct CDR3 sequences, around 14% of them seen just once.

The sequenced sample consisted of blood. The sequence came from a woman aged 55 to 70 with Graves' hyperthyroidism. J is TRBJ2-2 and V is TRBV4-1; D ambiguous. The CDR3 DNA reads as TGCGCCAGCAGCCAAGAGAGACGGACGGAATTCGGGGAGCTGTTTTTT. Protein product: CASSQERRTEFGELFF.